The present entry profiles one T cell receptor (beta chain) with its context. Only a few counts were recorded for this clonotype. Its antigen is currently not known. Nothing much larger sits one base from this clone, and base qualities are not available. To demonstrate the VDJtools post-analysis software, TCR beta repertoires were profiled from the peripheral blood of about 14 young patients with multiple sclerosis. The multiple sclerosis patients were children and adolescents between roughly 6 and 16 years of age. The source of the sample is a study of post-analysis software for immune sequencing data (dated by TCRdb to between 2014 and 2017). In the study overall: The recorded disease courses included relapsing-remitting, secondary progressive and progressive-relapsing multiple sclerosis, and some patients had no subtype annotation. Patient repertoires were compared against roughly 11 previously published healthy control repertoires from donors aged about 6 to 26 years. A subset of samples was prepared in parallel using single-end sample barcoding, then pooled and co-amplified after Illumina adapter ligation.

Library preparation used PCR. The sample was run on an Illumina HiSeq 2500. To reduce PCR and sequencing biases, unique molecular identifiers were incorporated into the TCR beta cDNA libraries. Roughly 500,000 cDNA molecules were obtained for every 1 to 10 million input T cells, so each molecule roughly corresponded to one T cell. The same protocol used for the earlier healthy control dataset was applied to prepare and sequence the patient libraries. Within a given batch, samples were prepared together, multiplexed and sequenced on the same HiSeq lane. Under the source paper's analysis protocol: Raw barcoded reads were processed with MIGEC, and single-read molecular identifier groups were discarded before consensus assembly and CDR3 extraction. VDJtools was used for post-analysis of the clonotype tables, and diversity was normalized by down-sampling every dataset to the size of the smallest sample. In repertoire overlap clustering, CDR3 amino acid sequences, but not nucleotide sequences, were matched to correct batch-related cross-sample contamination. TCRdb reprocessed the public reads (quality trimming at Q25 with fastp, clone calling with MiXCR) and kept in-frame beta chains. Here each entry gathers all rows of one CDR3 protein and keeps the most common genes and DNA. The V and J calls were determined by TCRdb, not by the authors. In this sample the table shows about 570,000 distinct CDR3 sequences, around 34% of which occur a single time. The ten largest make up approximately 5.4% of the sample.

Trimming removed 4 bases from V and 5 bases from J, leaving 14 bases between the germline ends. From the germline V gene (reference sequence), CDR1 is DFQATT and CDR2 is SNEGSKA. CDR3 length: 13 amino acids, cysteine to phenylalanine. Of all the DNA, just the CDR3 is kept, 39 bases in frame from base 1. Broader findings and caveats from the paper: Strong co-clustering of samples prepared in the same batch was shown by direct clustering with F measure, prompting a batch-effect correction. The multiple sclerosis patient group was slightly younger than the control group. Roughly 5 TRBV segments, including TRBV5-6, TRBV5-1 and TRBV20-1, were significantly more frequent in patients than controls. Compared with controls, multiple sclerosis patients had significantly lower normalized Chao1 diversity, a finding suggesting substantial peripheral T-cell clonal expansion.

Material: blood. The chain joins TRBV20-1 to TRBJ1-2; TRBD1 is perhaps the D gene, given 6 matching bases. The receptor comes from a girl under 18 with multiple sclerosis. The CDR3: CSANPRDIYGYTF. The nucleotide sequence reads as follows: TGCAGTGCTAACCCCCGGGACATATATGGCTACACCTTC.